One sample yielded the 25 T cell receptor beta chains listed below, sequenced in a study of beta chain features in type 1 diabetes. Whole-study findings and limits: Shortening of TCRB CDR3s, moderate but significant, appeared in all four CD4+ subsets of Type 1 diabetes patients.

These receptors are not linked to any known antigen. The authors reverse transcribed all of the isolated RNA, so sequencing captured expressed TCRB transcripts. Assay: immunoSEQ multiplex PCR; the TCRdb copy retains only in-frame clones and omits some. Of roughly 700,000 clones listed, around an eighth are singletons. Material for sequencing was naive CD4+ T cells from blood. The receptors were gathered from a man aged 18 to 35 with type 1 diabetes.

This clone was counted a few times. J is TRBJ1-2 and V is TRBV11-1, with no clear D. The length of the CDR3 is 13 residues. Germline V gene data show CDR1 as SGHAT and CDR2 as FQDESV (reference sequence). Trimming stripped 5 bases from V and 8 bases from J, with 15 bases between. CDR3 region: CASSPTNGRGYTF. The CDR3 DNA is TGTGCCAGCAGCCCAACCAATGGACGAGGCTACACCTTC.

The rearrangement uses TRBV5-1 and TRBJ2-3, with D possibly being TRBD1 (6 bases). This CDR3 comprises 15 residues. CDR1 SGHRS and CDR2 YFSETQ come from the germline V gene. V lost 0 bases and J lost 5, with 13 bases in between. CDR3 sequence reads: CASSLAGQDLDTQYF. For the CDR3, the DNA is TGCGCCAGCAGCTTGGCGGGACAAGACCTAGATACGCAGTATTTT.

The chain employs TRBV14 and TRBJ2-1; TRBD2 aligns across 7 bases. With V trimmed by 3 bases and J by 3 bases, 5 bases remained unmatched. Germline CDR1 SGHDN, CDR2 FVKESK. The CDR3 totals 15 residues. CDR3 sequence: CASSHGTIDYNEQFF. The CDR3 coding sequence is TGTGCCAGCAGCCACGGGACTATCGACTACAATGAGCAGTTCTTC. Looking up the rest from reference TRBV14 and TRBJ2-1 gives the full variable domain: EAGVTQFPSHSVIEKGQTVTLRCDPISGHDNLYWYRRVMGKEIKFLLHFVKESKQDESGMPNNRFLAERTGGTYSTLKVQPAELEDSGVYFCASSHGTIDYNEQFFGPGTRLTVL.

This clone was recorded a few times. The V and J genes are TRBV27 and TRBJ1-5; 7 bases match TRBD1. CDR1 and CDR2 from the germline V gene are MNHEY and SMNVEV (reference sequence). CDR3 length equals 13 residues. With 5 bases clipped from V and 4 bases from J, the junction kept 2 bases outside the gene matches. The CDR3 loop is CASSKTGNQPQHF. For the CDR3, the DNA is TGTGCCAGCAGTAAGACAGGGAATCAGCCCCAGCATTTT.

The V gene is TRBV4-1, the J gene TRBJ1-2; no clear D gene. CDR1 and CDR2 from the germline V gene are MGHRA and YSYEKL. The ends were cut back, 1 base at V and 4 bases at J, with 10 bases in the middle. This CDR3 contains 14 residues. The CDR3, as DNA: TGCGCCAGCAGCCAAGTTTCAGATTCCTATGGCTACACCTTC. Translation: CASSQVSDSYGYTF.

This clone has only a few counts. Other DNA sequences from this sample encode an identical CDR3 as well. The chain uses TRBV29-1 and TRBJ2-7, with D uncertain. Germline lookup yields CDR1 SQVTM and CDR2 ANQGSEA. CDR3 size: 11 residues. Trimming left V 4 bases short and J 2 bases short, with 6 bases between. The CDR3 spells CSVGGTYEQYF. CDR3 bases: TGCAGCGTTGGGGGAACCTACGAGCAGTACTTC.

This clone was counted only a few times. In the same sample, other DNA sequences code for this CDR3. The J gene is TRBJ2-5, the V gene TRBV5-1, with 11 bases fitting TRBD2. J lost 3 bases, V lost 3 bases, and 4 bases had no gene match. Germline loops: CDR1 SGHRS, CDR2 YFSETQ. This CDR3 has 15 residues. The chain's CDR3 is CASSSGTSGKETQYF. The CDR3 DNA is TGCGCCAGCAGCTCTGGGACTAGCGGCAAAGAGACCCAGTACTTC.

CDR3 residues: CASSAGQAANTGELFF. The CDR3 DNA follows: TGTGCCAGCAGCGCCGGACAGGCCGCGAACACCGGGGAGCTGTTTTTT. The chain links TRBV9 to TRBJ2-2, with TRBD1 matching over 7 bases. From germline, CDR1 is SGDLS and CDR2 YYNGEE. The CDR3 consists of 16 residues. J gave up 0 bases and V 3 bases, and 5 bases lay outside the gene matches.

This clone was observed a handful of times. J is TRBJ1-5 and V is TRBV7-8; perhaps TRBD1 as D (6 bases). The CDR3 has 15 amino acids. Trimming pared 3 bases from V and 7 bases from J, leaving 16 bases between. Germline V gene sequence: CDR1 SGHVS, CDR2 FQNEAQ. The CDR3 here is CASSFPNRAGQPQHF. The CDR3 DNA reads TGTGCCAGCAGCTTCCCAAACAGGGCCGGGCAGCCCCAGCATTTT.

The rearrangement joins TRBV30 to TRBJ2-5; 11 nucleotides match TRBD2. V shed 2 bases, J shed 4 bases, and the junction held 9 bases outside the gene matches. Germline CDR1 reads GTSNPN; CDR2 reads SVGIG (reference sequence). The CDR3 extends over 16 amino acids. CDR3: CAWSPGVLAGGETQYF. DNA of the CDR3: TGTGCCTGGAGTCCAGGGGTGCTAGCGGGGGGAGAGACCCAGTACTTC.

This chain uses TRBV19 with TRBJ2-5, with unresolved D. The CDR3 covers 11 residues. V was trimmed by 5 bases and J by 13 bases, leaving 14 bases between them. Germline CDR1 LNHDA, CDR2 SQIVND (reference sequence). CDR3 nucleotides: TGTGCCAGTAGTTCACGGACCGACTGGTACTTC. It codes for CASSSRTDWYF. The full variable domain, rest sourced from reference TRBV19 and TRBJ2-5, is DGGITQSPKYLFRKEGQNVTLSCEQNLNHDAMYWYRQDPGQGLRLIYYSQIVNDFQKGDIAEGYSVSREKKESFPLTVTSAQKNPTAFYLCASSSRTDWYFGPGTRLLVL.

CDR3 protein: CASSVTTLENSPLHF. The CDR3 region has the DNA TGTGCCAGCAGTGTCACGACTCTGGAGAATTCACCCCTCCACTTT. This sequence joins TRBV2 and TRBJ1-6, with D uncertain. V lost 4 bases, J lost 7 bases, and 14 bases lay in between. Germline-derived CDR1 and CDR2 are SNHLY and FYNNEI. This CDR3 region has 15 residues.

J is TRBJ1-2 and V is TRBV5-6; no reliable D call. Germline CDR1 and CDR2: SGHDT and YYEEEE. V lost 4 bases to trimming and J lost 6 bases, with 16 bases between them. This CDR3 is 14 amino acids long. CDR3 amino acids: CASSPQTEPHGYTF. CDR3 nucleotides: TGTGCCAGCAGCCCCCAGACGGAGCCCCATGGCTACACCTTC.

The V and J genes are TRBV7-9 and TRBJ1-2; D ambiguous. Trimming left V 5 bases short and J 8 bases short, with 9 bases between. This CDR3 is built from 11 residues. Germline assignment: CDR1 SEHNR and CDR2 FQNEAQ (reference sequence). The chain's CDR3 is CASSRSGGYTF. The CDR3 DNA reads TGTGCCAGCAGCCGATCAGGAGGCTACACCTTC.

This chain connects TRBV4-1 to TRBJ1-5, with TRBD1 as a possible D gene (5 bases). Germline V gives CDR1 MGHRA, CDR2 YSYEKL. The CDR3 length is 15 residues. The V end lost 2 bases, the J end lost 9 bases, and 17 bases lay between the germline ends. The CDR3 nucleotides are TGCGCCAGCAGCCAATTTGAACAGGAGAAAGGGCCCCAGCATTTT. It encodes CASSQFEQEKGPQHF.

This clone occurred a few times. V gene TRBV7-2 combines with J gene TRBJ2-2; D remains ambiguous. Trimming pared 3 bases from V and 1 base from J, leaving 9 bases between. Germline CDR1 is SGHTA and CDR2 is FQGNSA. This CDR3 spans 15 amino acids. This chain's CDR3 is CASSFRVQNTGELFF. Here the CDR3 DNA reads TGTGCCAGCAGCTTTCGTGTCCAGAACACCGGGGAGCTGTTTTTT.

In regard to this clone: This sample includes further DNA sequences coding for the same CDR3. V is TRBV30 and J is TRBJ1-5, with no clear D. Germline V lookup: CDR1 GTSNPN, CDR2 SVGIG (reference sequence). The CDR3 runs 13 residues. Trimming pared 0 bases from V and 5 bases from J, leaving 8 bases between. DNA for the CDR3: TGTGCCTGGAGTGTGGGCAGCGATCAGCCCCAGCATTTT. It is translated as CAWSVGSDQPQHF. Full variable domain (rest looked up from reference TRBV30 and TRBJ1-5): SQTIHQWPATLVQPVGSPLSLECTVEGTSNPNLYWYRQAAGRGLQLLFYSVGIGQISSEVPQNLSASRPQDRQFILSSKKLLLSDSGFYLCAWSVGSDQPQHFGDGTRLSIL.

The CDR3 is CASWDGPYGYTF. For the CDR3, the DNA is TGTGCCAGCTGGGACGGACCCTATGGCTACACCTTC. J is TRBJ1-2 and V is TRBV6-5, with a tentative D call TRBD1 (5 bases). The CDR3 has 12 residues. V lost 8 bases, J lost 4 bases, and 11 bases lay in between. Germline CDR1 reads MNHEY; CDR2 reads SVGAGI.

This clone appeared a single time. This chain connects TRBV9 to TRBJ1-4, with D unclear. This CDR3 contains 16 residues. Germline lookup yields CDR1 SGDLS and CDR2 YYNGEE. The V end lost 0 bases, the J end lost 7 bases, and 16 bases lay between the germline ends. The CDR3 loop is CASSVAGGPWGEKLFF. The CDR3 DNA reads TGTGCCAGCAGCGTAGCAGGCGGCCCGTGGGGTGAAAAACTGTTTTTT.

The V gene is TRBV9, the J gene TRBJ1-6; 9 bases align to TRBD1. With V trimmed by 3 bases and J by 5 bases, 6 bases remained unmatched. This CDR3 contains 16 residues. Germline assignment: CDR1 SGDLS and CDR2 YYNGEE. In DNA, the CDR3 is TGTGCCAGCAGCGCTGCGACAGGGGGGAATAATTCACCCCTCCACTTT. This codes for CASSAATGGNNSPLHF.

The chain links TRBV9 to TRBJ2-1; D possibly corresponds to TRBD1 (5 bases). Trimming removed 3 bases at V and 4 bases at J, with 8 bases between. Germline V gene lookup returns CDR1 SGDLS and CDR2 YYNGEE. This CDR3 has 13 amino acids. The CDR3: CASSDRQYNEQFF. The DNA for the CDR3 is TGTGCCAGCAGCGACCGACAGTACAATGAGCAGTTCTTC.

The V call is TRBV4-2, the J call TRBJ1-2, with 8 bases fitting TRBD1. Germline trimming cut 3 bases from V and 2 bases from J; bases unmatched to any gene: 20. Germline V gene data show CDR1 as LGHNA and CDR2 as YNFKEQ. The CDR3 contains 20 residues. The CDR3 reads CASSHPWGTGTIMGNYGYTF. The CDR3 DNA reads as TGTGCCAGCAGCCACCCGTGGGGGACAGGAACTATAATGGGAAACTATGGCTACACCTTC.

This clone has a handful of counts. CDR3 loop: CASSLDAGPQLGYGYTF. Here the CDR3 DNA reads TGCGCCAGCAGCTTGGACGCCGGGCCCCAATTAGGCTATGGCTACACCTTC. This rearrangement joins TRBV5-1 to TRBJ1-2; D is uncertain. CDR1 and CDR2 (germline): SGHRS, YFSETQ. CDR3 length: 17 amino acids. V dropped 0 bases and J dropped 4 bases, with 19 bases sitting between them.

This CDR3 reads CAISAQGLQNTEAFF. In DNA, the CDR3 is TGTGCCATCAGTGCGCAGGGCTTACAGAACACTGAAGCTTTCTTT. The V and J genes are TRBV10-3 and TRBJ1-1; D perhaps matches TRBD1 (5 bases). The germline V gene has CDR1 ENHRY and CDR2 SYGVKD. Trimming removed 4 bases from V and 1 base from J, with 13 bases in between. This CDR3 spans 15 amino acids.

This clone was seen a handful of times. The chain links TRBV29-1 to TRBJ2-6; D possibly corresponds to TRBD1 (5 bases). Between the trimmed V and J ends, which lost 5 bases and 4 bases, there was a span of 9 bases. The length of the CDR3 is 13 residues. The germline V gene has CDR1 SQVTM and CDR2 ANQGSEA. CDR3 DNA: TGCAGCGTTATGGGGCAGGGGGCCAACGTCCTGACTTTC. Amino acid sequence: CSVMGQGANVLTF.